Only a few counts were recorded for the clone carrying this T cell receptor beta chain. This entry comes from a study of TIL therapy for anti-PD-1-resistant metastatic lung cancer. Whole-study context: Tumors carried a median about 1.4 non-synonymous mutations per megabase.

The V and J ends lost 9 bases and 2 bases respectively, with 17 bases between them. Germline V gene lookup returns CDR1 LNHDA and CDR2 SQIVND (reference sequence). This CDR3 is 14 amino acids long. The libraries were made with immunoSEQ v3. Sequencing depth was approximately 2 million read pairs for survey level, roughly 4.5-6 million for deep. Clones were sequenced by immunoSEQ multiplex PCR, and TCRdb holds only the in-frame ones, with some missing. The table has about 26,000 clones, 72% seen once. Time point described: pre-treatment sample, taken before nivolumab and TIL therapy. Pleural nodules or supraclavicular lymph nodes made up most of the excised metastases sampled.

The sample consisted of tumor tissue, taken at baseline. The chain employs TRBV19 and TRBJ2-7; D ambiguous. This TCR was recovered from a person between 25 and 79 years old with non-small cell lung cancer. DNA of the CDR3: TGTGCCAGGCTGCGGTTGTGGGGTCCCTACGAGCAGTACTTC. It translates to CARLRLWGPYEQYF.